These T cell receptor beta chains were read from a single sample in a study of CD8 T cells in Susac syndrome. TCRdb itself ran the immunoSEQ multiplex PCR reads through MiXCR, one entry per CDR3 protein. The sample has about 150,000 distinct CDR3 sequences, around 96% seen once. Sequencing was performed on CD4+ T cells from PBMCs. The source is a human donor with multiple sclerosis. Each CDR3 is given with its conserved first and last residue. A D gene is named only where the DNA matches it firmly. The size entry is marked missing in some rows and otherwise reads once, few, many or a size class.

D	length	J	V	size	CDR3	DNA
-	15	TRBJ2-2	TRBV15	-	CATSRPGQITGELFF	TGTGCCACCAGCAGACCCGGACAGATCACCGGGGAGCTGTTTTTT
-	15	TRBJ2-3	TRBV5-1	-	CASSLASTGTDTQYF	TGCGCCAGCAGCCTCGCTTCGACTGGCACAGATACGCAGTATTTT
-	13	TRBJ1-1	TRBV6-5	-	CASSHEGTGKAFF	TGTGCCAGCAGTCACGAAGGTACAGGGAAAGCTTTCTTT
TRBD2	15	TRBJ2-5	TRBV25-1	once	CASSFGTAGEETQYF	TGTGCCAGCAGTTTCGGGACCGCGGGGGAAGAGACCCAGTACTTC
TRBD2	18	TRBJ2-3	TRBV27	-	CASSLQRLAGGGTDTQYF	TGTGCCAGCAGCCTTCAACGACTAGCGGGGGGAGGAACAGATACGCAGTATTTT
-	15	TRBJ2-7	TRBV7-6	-	CASSLSGTQAYEQYF	TGTGCCAGCAGCTTGAGTGGGACTCAAGCCTACGAGCAGTACTTC
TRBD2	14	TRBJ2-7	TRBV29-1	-	CSVSKGLAEFEQYF	TGCAGCGTGAGCAAAGGCCTAGCGGAGTTCGAGCAGTACTTC
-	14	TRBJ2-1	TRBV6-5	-	CASSPWGSYNEQFF	TGTGCCAGCAGCCCGTGGGGCTCCTACAATGAGCAGTTCTTC
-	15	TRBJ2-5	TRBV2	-	CASENRRASQETQYF	TGTGCCAGCGAGAACAGGCGGGCCAGTCAAGAGACCCAGTACTTC
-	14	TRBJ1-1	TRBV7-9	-	CASSPSGAEPGAFF	TGTGCCAGCAGTCCGTCAGGGGCGGAACCCGGAGCTTTCTTT
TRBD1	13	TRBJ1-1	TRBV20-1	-	CSAQTGRSTEAFF	TGCAGTGCCCAGACAGGGCGGAGCACTGAAGCTTTCTTT
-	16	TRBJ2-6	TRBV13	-	CASSSSRGTGANVLTF	TGTGCCAGCAGCTCCAGCAGGGGAACCGGGGCCAACGTCCTGACTTTC
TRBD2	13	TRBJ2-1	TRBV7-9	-	CASSFRLAGEQFF	TGTGCCAGCAGCTTCCGACTAGCGGGGGAGCAGTTCTTC
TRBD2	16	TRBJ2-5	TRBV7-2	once	CASSQQSGGAGETQYF	TGTGCCAGCAGCCAACAGAGCGGGGGTGCGGGCGAGACCCAGTACTTC
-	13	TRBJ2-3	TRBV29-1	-	CSAAGIPTDTQYF	TGCAGCGCAGCCGGCATCCCCACAGATACGCAGTATTTT
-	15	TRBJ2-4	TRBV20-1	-	CSASRQDLAKNIQYF	TGCAGTGCTTCCCGACAGGACCTAGCCAAAAACATTCAGTACTTC
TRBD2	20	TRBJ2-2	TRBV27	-	CASSLRPALAGGLNTGELFF	TGTGCCAGCAGTTTAAGACCGGCACTAGCGGGAGGACTCAACACCGGGGAGCTGTTTTTT
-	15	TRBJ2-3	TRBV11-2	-	CASSLAIPGTDTQYF	TGTGCCAGCAGCTTAGCTATACCAGGCACAGATACGCAGTATTTT
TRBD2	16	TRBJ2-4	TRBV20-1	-	CSARDPGGGALAIQYF	TGCAGTGCTAGAGATCCAGGCGGGGGGGCCCTTGCCATTCAGTACTTC
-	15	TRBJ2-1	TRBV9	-	CASSVGGANYNEQFF	TGTGCCAGCAGCGTAGGCGGGGCAAACTACAATGAGCAGTTCTTC
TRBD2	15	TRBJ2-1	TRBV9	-	CASSPHLLAGNEQFF	TGTGCCAGCAGCCCCCACTTACTAGCGGGCAATGAGCAGTTCTTC
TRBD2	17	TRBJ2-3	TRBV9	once	CASSTGASGSSTDTQYF	TGTGCCAGCAGCACCGGCGCTAGCGGGAGTAGTACAGATACGCAGTATTTT
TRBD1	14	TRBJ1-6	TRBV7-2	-	CASSHRGLKSPLHF	TGTGCCAGCAGCCACAGGGGGCTCAAGTCACCCCTCCACTTT
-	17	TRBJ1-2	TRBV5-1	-	CASSERSPGTRNYGYTF	TGCGCCAGCAGCGAACGAAGCCCCGGGACACGTAACTATGGCTACACCTTC
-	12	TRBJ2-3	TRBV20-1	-	CSASSGADTQYF	TGCAGTGCTAGTTCCGGGGCAGATACGCAGTATTTT
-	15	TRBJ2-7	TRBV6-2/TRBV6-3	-	CASSYGAAPNSEQYF	TGTGCCAGCAGTTACGGGGCCGCTCCAAATTCCGAGCAGTACTTC
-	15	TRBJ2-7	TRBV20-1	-	CSARDASTPVVEQYF	TGCAGTGCTAGAGATGCCTCCACCCCAGTGGTCGAGCAGTACTTC
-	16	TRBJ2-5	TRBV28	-	CASRKRRRPMVETQYF	TGTGCCAGCAGGAAGAGGAGACGGCCGATGGTTGAGACCCAGTACTTC
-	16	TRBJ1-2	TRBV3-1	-	CASSQEGYSAYHGYTF	TGTGCCAGCAGCCAAGAAGGTTACAGTGCGTATCATGGCTACACCTTC
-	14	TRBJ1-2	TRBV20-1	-	CSAYKGGGHYGYTF	TGCAGTGCCTATAAAGGGGGAGGGCACTATGGCTACACCTTC
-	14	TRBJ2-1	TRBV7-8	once	CASSLTLGPNEQFF	TGTGCCAGCAGCTTGACTCTTGGACCCAATGAGCAGTTCTTC
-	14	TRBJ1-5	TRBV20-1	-	CSARHGTRAAPQHF	TGCAGTGCTAGGCACGGGACTCGCGCGGCGCCCCAGCATTTT
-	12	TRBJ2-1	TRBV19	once	CASSGAYNEQFF	TGTGCCAGTTCGGGGGCATACAATGAGCAGTTCTTC
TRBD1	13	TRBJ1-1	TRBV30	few	CAWKQQGDTEAFF	TGTGCCTGGAAGCAACAGGGGGACACTGAAGCTTTCTTT
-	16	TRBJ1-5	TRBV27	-	CASSSLGGATNQPQHF	TGTGCCAGCAGTAGTCTCGGAGGGGCTACCAATCAGCCCCAGCATTTT
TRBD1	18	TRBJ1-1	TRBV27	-	CASSSSGTGWGVNTEAFF	TGTGCCAGCAGTTCCTCGGGGACAGGGTGGGGTGTGAACACTGAAGCTTTCTTT
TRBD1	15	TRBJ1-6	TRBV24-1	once	CATSENRGPSSPLHF	TGTGCCACCAGTGAAAACAGGGGTCCCAGTTCACCCCTCCACTTT
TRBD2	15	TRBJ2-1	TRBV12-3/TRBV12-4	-	CASSPQAGPYNEQFF	TGTGCCAGCAGTCCCCAAGCGGGGCCGTACAATGAGCAGTTCTTC
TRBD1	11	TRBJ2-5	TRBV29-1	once	CSVGQGETQYF	TGCAGCGTTGGACAGGGAGAGACCCAGTACTTC
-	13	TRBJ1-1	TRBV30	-	CAWAASLSGEAFF	TGTGCCTGGGCGGCCTCTCTGAGCGGTGAAGCTTTCTTT
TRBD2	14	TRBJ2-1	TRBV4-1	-	CASSQDAGVNEQFF	TGCGCCAGCAGCCAAGACGCGGGGGTAAATGAGCAGTTCTTC
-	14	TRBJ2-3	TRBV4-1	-	CASSLRQYGDTQYF	TGCGCCAGCAGCCTAAGACAATATGGGGATACGCAGTATTTT
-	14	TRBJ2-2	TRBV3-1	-	CASSQDRASGELFF	TGTGCCAGCAGCCAAGATCGAGCATCGGGGGAGCTGTTTTTT
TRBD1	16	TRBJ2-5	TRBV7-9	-	CASSPWTGGNQETQYF	TGTGCCAGCAGCCCATGGACAGGGGGCAATCAAGAGACCCAGTACTTC
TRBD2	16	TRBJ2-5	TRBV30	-	CAWSGAASGSQETQYF	TGTGCCTGGAGTGGGGCGGCTAGCGGGAGCCAAGAGACCCAGTACTTC
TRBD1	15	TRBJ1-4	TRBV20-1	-	CSATGQPSLNEKLFF	TGCAGTGCTACGGGACAGCCCTCCCTTAATGAAAAACTGTTTTTT
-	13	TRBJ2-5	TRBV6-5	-	CAMAGQGWETQYF	TGTGCCATGGCCGGGCAGGGATGGGAGACCCAGTACTTC
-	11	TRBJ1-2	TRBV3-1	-	CASSQGAREQF	TGTGCCAGCAGCCAAGGCGCACGCGAGCAGTTC
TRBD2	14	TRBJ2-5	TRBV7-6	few	CASSLGWGGETQYF	TGTGCCAGCAGCTTAGGCTGGGGAGGGGAGACCCAGTACTTC
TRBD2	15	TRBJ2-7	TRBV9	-	CASSVGGLPSYEQYF	TGTGCCAGCAGCGTAGGGGGACTACCTTCCTACGAGCAGTACTTC
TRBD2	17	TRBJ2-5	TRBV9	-	CASSVGTTSGKKETQYF	TGTGCCAGCAGCGTAGGAACGACTAGCGGGAAAAAAGAGACCCAGTACTTC
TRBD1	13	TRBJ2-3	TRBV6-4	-	CASSTSRQGAQYF	TGTGCCAGCAGTACTTCAAGACAGGGCGCGCAGTATTTT
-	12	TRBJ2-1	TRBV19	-	CASSLTPMEQFF	TGTGCCAGTAGTTTGACCCCCATGGAGCAGTTCTTC
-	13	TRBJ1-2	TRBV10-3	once	CAITETANYGYTF	TGTGCCATCACTGAGACCGCTAACTATGGCTACACCTTC